This record covers a single T cell receptor (beta chain). Treatment denoted: around 19 received Ad26.COV2.S at low or high dose, single or two shots; about 5 received placebo; per-sample allocation not given. Vaccine and placebo recipients were sampled on day 63 after the first injection. Participants' vaccine, an Ad26 vector, delivered Wuhan-strain SARS-CoV-2 spike. The data stem from a study of Ad26.COV2.S vaccination and SARS-CoV-2 variants. This CDR3 contains 16 residues. Germline V CDR1 and CDR2: SGHAT, FQNNGV. V lost 5 bases, J lost 4 bases, and 9 bases stayed unmatched. The repertoire was sequenced with immunoSEQ multiplex PCR; TCRdb's copy has only in-frame clones and lacks some. The sample carries approximately 360,000 clones, about four fifths recorded once.

The source was peripheral blood, collected in a trial of Ad26.COV2.S vaccine versus placebo. This rearrangement joins TRBV11-2 to TRBJ2-2; TRBD1 aligns across 8 bases. This clonotype was sampled from a person aged 18 to 59 who received the Ad26.COV2.S COVID-19 vaccine or a placebo. CDR3 region: CASSGPGGFSTGELFF. Here the CDR3 DNA reads TGTGCCAGCAGCGGTCCAGGGGGCTTTAGCACCGGGGAGCTGTTTTTT.